Shown below are 20 T cell receptor beta chains from a single sample sequenced in a study of blood T cell repertoires in COVID-19. Clones were sequenced by immunoSEQ multiplex PCR, and TCRdb holds only the in-frame ones, with some missing. The sample lists hundreds of thousands of clones, around 89% occurring once. The source material was PBMCs or T cells enriched from blood (not recorded which). Receptors originate from a woman aged 40 to 55 with acute COVID-19.

The gene calls are TRBV6-6 and TRBJ1-4, with 7 bases lining up with TRBD1. Trimming took 5 bases from V and 8 from J; bases not matched to a gene: 14. CDR1 MNHNY and CDR2 SVGAGI come from the germline V gene (reference sequence). This CDR3 region has 16 residues. The CDR3 nucleotides read TGTGCCAGCAGTCTCCTTCCGGACAGGAGCCAGGAAAAACTGTTTTTT. Protein product: CASSLLPDRSQEKLFF.

This chain joins TRBV5-1 and TRBJ1-1; 8 nucleotides match TRBD1. Germline V gene lookup returns CDR1 SGHRS and CDR2 YFSETQ. This CDR3 has 16 amino acids. V was clipped by 0 bases and J by 3 bases; unmatched bases: 7. The CDR3 DNA follows: TGCGCCAGCAGCTTGGTTCAGGGGGCATTGTACACTGAAGCTTTCTTT. Translating it yields CASSLVQGALYTEAFF.

This clone came up once. The chain is built from TRBV5-1 and TRBJ1-1, with D maybe TRBD1 (6 bases). CDR1 is SGHRS, CDR2 YFSETQ, per germline. Between the trimmed V and J ends, which lost 1 base and 1 base, there was a span of 20 bases. The CDR3 spans 18 residues. The CDR3 here is CASSLTPTGGGRNTEAFF. The CDR3, as DNA: TGCGCCAGCAGCTTGACTCCGACAGGTGGAGGTAGGAACACTGAAGCTTTCTTT.

This clone was seen once. The J gene is TRBJ2-7, the V gene TRBV28; 9 nucleotides align to TRBD1. The CDR3 extends over 17 amino acids. Germline loops: CDR1 MDHEN, CDR2 SYDVKM. With 6 bases clipped from V and 0 bases from J, the junction kept 12 bases outside the gene matches. CDR3 coding DNA: TGTGCCAGCAGACGGGACAGGGACGCCTCGCTCTCCTACGAGCAGTACTTC. This gives the protein CASRRDRDASLSYEQYF. The full variable domain, its missing parts supplied by reference TRBV28 and TRBJ2-7, is DVKVTQSSRYLVKRTGEKVFLECVQDMDHENMFWYRQDPGLGLRLIYFSYDVKMKEKGDIPEGYSVSREKKERFSLILESASTNQTSMYLCASRRDRDASLSYEQYFGPGTRLTVT.

This clone showed up just once. The chain employs TRBV24-1 and TRBJ1-1, with D tentatively TRBD1 (5 bases). The CDR3 sequence is 11 residues long. V was trimmed by 10 bases and J by 5 bases, leaving 10 bases between them. CDR1 is KGHDR and CDR2 is SFDVKD in the germline V gene. CDR3 residues: CATQGSTEAFF. The CDR3, as DNA: TGTGCCACTCAGGGATCTACTGAAGCTTTCTTT.

The rearrangement joins TRBV7-9 to TRBJ1-1; TRBD1 might be the D (5 bases). Germline values: CDR1 SEHNR, CDR2 FQNEAQ (reference sequence). Trimming took 1 base from V and 6 from J, leaving 9 bases between them. CDR3 length: 13 residues. CDR3 sequence reads: CASSLVQVSEAFF. The CDR3 nucleotides read TGTGCCAGCAGCTTAGTACAGGTGTCTGAAGCTTTCTTT.

In this sample, this clone turned up once. CDR3 sequence reads: CAWRDRFGQPQHF. CDR3 in DNA: TGTGCCTGGAGGGACAGGTTTGGTCAGCCCCAGCATTTT. The chain is built from TRBV30 and TRBJ1-5; 7 bases are a match to TRBD1. Germline CDR1 reads GTSNPN; CDR2 reads SVGIG (reference sequence). The CDR3 contains 13 residues. With V trimmed by 3 bases and J by 6 bases, 5 bases remained unmatched. Together with reference TRBV30 and TRBJ1-5, the CDR3 gives the full variable domain: SQTIHQWPATLVQPVGSPLSLECTVEGTSNPNLYWYRQAAGRGLQLLFYSVGIGQISSEVPQNLSASRPQDRQFILSSKKLLLSDSGFYLCAWRDRFGQPQHFGDGTRLSIL.

This chain links TRBV5-4 with TRBJ1-3; D is uncertain. V lost 5 bases and J 0 bases, leaving 6 bases between the germline ends. The CDR3 consists of 13 residues. From germline, CDR1 is SGHNT and CDR2 YYREEE (reference sequence). CDR3 residues: CASRLSSGNTIYF. The CDR3 coding sequence is TGTGCCAGCAGACTAAGCTCTGGAAACACCATATATTTT. Based on the CDR3 plus reference TRBV5-4 and TRBJ1-3, the full variable domain is ETGVTQSPTHLIKTRGQQVTLRCSSQSGHNTVSWYQQALGQGPQFIFQYYREEENGRGNFPPRFSGLQFPNYSSELNVNALELDDSALYLCASRLSSGNTIYFGEGSWLTVV.

This clone was recorded a few times. This sequence joins TRBV27 and TRBJ2-5; 13 bases are a match to TRBD2. CDR1 and CDR2 from the germline V gene are MNHEY and SMNVEV (reference sequence). The CDR3 length is 16 residues. V was clipped by 4 bases and J by 5 bases; unmatched bases: 7. CDR3 DNA sequence: TGTGCCAGCAGTTCGATTTCGACTAGCGGGAGGGAGACCCAGTACTTC. Translated: CASSSISTSGRETQYF.

The J gene is TRBJ2-1, the V gene TRBV24-1, with TRBD2 matching over 8 bases. V lost 5 bases, J lost 0 bases, and 5 bases stayed unmatched. This CDR3 spans 16 amino acids. Germline V gene sequence: CDR1 KGHDR, CDR2 SFDVKD. DNA for the CDR3: TGTGCCACCAGTGGTATACTAGCGGCCTCCTACAATGAGCAGTTCTTC. Translated: CATSGILAASYNEQFF.

This clone appeared a single time. The rearrangement uses TRBV9 and TRBJ2-7; a weak D match, TRBD1 (6 bases). V was cut by 4 bases and J by 2 bases, with 13 bases left in between. CDR1 SGDLS and CDR2 YYNGEE come from the germline V gene. The CDR3 is 14 amino acids. The CDR3 is CASSPLQGPYEQYF. The DNA of the CDR3 is TGTGCCAGCAGCCCCCTCCAGGGGCCCTACGAGCAGTACTTC.

The chain has TRBV28 and TRBJ1-4; TRBD1 matches at 8 bases. V lost 6 bases and J lost 2; bases outside the gene matches: 5. The CDR3 contains 15 residues. Germline V lookup: CDR1 MDHEN, CDR2 SYDVKM. This CDR3 reads CASSYQGATNEKLFF. Written as DNA, the CDR3 is TGTGCCAGCAGCTATCAGGGGGCGACTAATGAAAAACTGTTTTTT.

The rearrangement joins TRBV18 to TRBJ2-7; maybe TRBD1 (6 bases). Trimming pared 6 bases from V and 3 bases from J, leaving 12 bases between. CDR1 and CDR2 (germline): KGHSH, LQKENI. The CDR3 has 13 residues. CDR3 sequence reads: CASSEGQRYEQYF. DNA for the CDR3: TGTGCCAGCTCTGAAGGACAGCGCTACGAGCAGTACTTC.

V is TRBV5-1 and J is TRBJ2-1; 8 bases agree with TRBD1. The V and J ends lost 4 bases and 9 bases, in that order; junction bases with no gene match: 3. Germline V CDR1 and CDR2: SGHRS, YFSETQ. The CDR3 extends over 12 amino acids. The CDR3 DNA reads TGCGCCAGCAGCATCAGGGGGCTTGAGCAGTTCTTC. Translation gives CASSIRGLEQFF.

The V gene is TRBV21-1, the J gene TRBJ2-1; TRBD2 is taken as the D call from the table, unchecked against the DNA. TRBV21-1 is a known pseudogene. The CDR3 length is 17 residues. The CDR3 sequence is CASSIGSGRRSYNEQFF. CDR3 coding DNA: TGTGCCAGCAGCATTGGTAGCGGGAGACGGTCCTACAATGAGCAGTTCTTC.

The chain joins TRBV7-2 to TRBJ2-7; D is perhaps TRBD1 (5 bases). In germline, CDR1 is SGHTA, CDR2 FQGNSA. V was trimmed by 5 bases and J by 0 bases, leaving 14 bases between them. This CDR3 region has 15 residues. In nucleotides, the CDR3 is TGTGCCAGCAGCCTGACAGCGCTAAGCTCCTACGAGCAGTACGTC. Protein product: CASSLTALSSYEQYV.

V gene TRBV6-2 or TRBV6-3 combines with J gene TRBJ2-2; 7 positions match TRBD1. The germline gives CDR1 MNHEY, CDR2 SVGEGT. Losses at the gene ends were 5 bases for V and 7 bases for J; bases not matched to a gene: 13. The CDR3 covers 16 residues. The CDR3 coding sequence is TGTGCCAGCAGTCAAACCCGGACAGGAGGAATCGGGGAGCTGTTTTTT. Protein product: CASSQTRTGGIGELFF.

The gene calls are TRBV19 and TRBJ1-1, with unresolved D. Trimming took off 10 bases at V and 1 base at J, with 10 bases between the two ends. The CDR3 runs to 12 residues. Germline values: CDR1 LNHDA, CDR2 SQIVND (reference sequence). CDR3 nucleotides: TGTGCCATCAGGTCAGGGAACACTGAAGCTTTCTTT. This sequence encodes CAIRSGNTEAFF.

The CDR3 loop reads CAISGGDGEQFF. The CDR3 bases are TGTGCCATCAGTGGAGGAGATGGCGAGCAGTTCTTC. This chain links TRBV10-3 with TRBJ2-1; D unresolved. The CDR3 spans 12 residues. With 4 bases removed from V and 10 bases from J, the gap between germline ends came to 11 bases. Germline values: CDR1 ENHRY, CDR2 SYGVKD.

This chain connects TRBV19 to TRBJ2-3; 7 nucleotides line up with TRBD1. CDR3 length: 14 amino acids. Trimming cost V 1 base and J 8 bases; bases outside gene matches: 6. Germline CDR1 is LNHDA and CDR2 is SQIVND (reference sequence). CDR3 loop: CASSIGLQGPTQYF. CDR3 sequence (DNA): TGTGCCAGTAGTATAGGGTTACAGGGGCCTACGCAGTATTTT.